Below are 19 T cell receptor beta chains sequenced from a single sample in a study of Ad26.COV2.S vaccination and SARS-CoV-2 variants. The data were produced by immunoSEQ multiplex PCR, yet TCRdb's version contains in-frame clones alone and is incomplete. The table includes some 420,000 clones, roughly 90% detected once. Treatment meaning: about 20 received Ad26.COV2.S at low or high dose, single or two shots; about 5 received placebo; per-sample allocation not given. The samples were gathered on day 63 after the first injection of vaccine or placebo. The source was peripheral blood, collected in a trial of Ad26.COV2.S vaccine versus placebo. The receptor set was obtained from a person between 18 and 65 years old who received the Ad26.COV2.S COVID-19 vaccine or a placebo.

The chain combines TRBV27 with TRBJ2-5, with D hard to call. The CDR3 contains 18 residues. Germline V gene lookup returns CDR1 MNHEY and CDR2 SMNVEV (reference sequence). The V end lost 6 bases, the J end lost 4 bases, and 27 bases lay between the germline ends. CDR3 region: CASSPHNYRTPKGETQYF. CDR3 nucleotides: TGTGCCAGCAGCCCTCACAATTACCGCACACCGAAGGGAGAGACCCAGTACTTC.

The chain has TRBV28 and TRBJ2-7, with D maybe TRBD1 (5 bases). This CDR3 has 14 residues. V gave up 1 base and J gave up 5 bases, with 12 bases separating them. In germline, CDR1 is MDHEN, CDR2 SYDVKM. CDR3 region: CASSLSGRQHEQYF. The DNA of the CDR3 is TGTGCCAGCAGTTTATCCGGTCGACAGCACGAGCAGTACTTC.

This clone has only one observation. CDR3: CATTPGGTSYNSPLHF. The CDR3 DNA follows: TGTGCCACCACGCCAGGGGGCACCTCCTATAATTCACCCCTCCACTTT. The chain carries TRBV10-3 and TRBJ1-6; TRBD1 aligns across 8 bases. After removal of 10 bases from V and 0 bases from J, the junction contained 8 bases not matched to a gene. Looked up from germline, CDR1 is ENHRY and CDR2 is SYGVKD. The CDR3 loop spans 16 amino acids.

The chain joins TRBV18 to TRBJ2-3; possibly TRBD1 or TRBD2 for D (5 bases each). Germline CDR1 and CDR2: KGHSH and LQKENI. The CDR3 length is 15 residues. V shed 3 bases and J shed 4 bases, with 14 bases lying between them. The CDR3: CASSPGTASPDTQYF. DNA of the CDR3: TGTGCCAGCTCACCCGGGACCGCTTCCCCAGATACGCAGTATTTT.

The genes are TRBV30 and TRBJ2-1; tentative D call: TRBD2 (5 bases). Germline V gene lookup returns CDR1 GTSNPN and CDR2 SVGIG (reference sequence). With 3 bases removed from V and 5 bases from J, the gap between germline ends came to 14 bases. The CDR3 runs to 14 residues. CDR3 bases: TGTGCCTGGAGAAGAGGGAAACTCAACAATGAGCAGTTCTTC. This codes for CAWRRGKLNNEQFF.

The chain is built from TRBV3-1 (or the pseudogene TRBV3-2) and TRBJ2-3; 7 nucleotides match TRBD1. CDR1 LGHDT and CDR2 YNNKEL come from the germline V gene (reference sequence). After removal of 2 bases from V and 4 bases from J, the junction contained 3 bases not matched to a gene. The CDR3 consists of 14 residues. Here the CDR3 reads CASSQRQGADTQYF. As DNA, the CDR3 is TGTGCCAGCAGCCAACGACAGGGAGCAGATACGCAGTATTTT.

The chain is built from TRBV11-2 and TRBJ2-5; tentative D call: TRBD1 (5 bases). CDR3 length equals 15 residues. The germline V and J ends were trimmed by 2 bases and 0 bases, with 10 bases remaining between them. In germline, CDR1 is SGHAT, CDR2 FQNNGV. The CDR3 region is CASSLRQSYQETQYF. For the CDR3, the DNA is TGTGCCAGCAGCTTAAGACAGAGCTACCAAGAGACCCAGTACTTC.

Here the CDR3 DNA reads TGTGCCAGCAGCTTCTCAGGACAGCAGCCCCAAGCTTTCTTT. This sequence encodes CASSFSGQQPQAFF. The chain recombines TRBV7-9 with TRBJ1-1, with D possibly matching TRBD1 (6 bases). The V and J ends lost 3 bases and 9 bases respectively, with 17 bases between them. CDR1 is SEHNR and CDR2 is FQNEAQ in the germline V gene (reference sequence). This CDR3 has 14 residues.

The chain is built from TRBV5-1 and TRBJ1-6; D is unclear. Germline V gives CDR1 SGHRS, CDR2 YFSETQ. The CDR3 consists of 16 residues. Trimming removed 5 bases at V and 9 bases at J, with 21 bases between. The CDR3 region is CASRPDLTKVTSPLHF. CDR3 coding DNA: TGCGCCAGCAGACCGGACCTAACTAAAGTAACTTCACCCCTCCACTTT. The entire variable domain, with the rest obtained from reference TRBV5-1 and TRBJ1-6, is as follows: KAGVTQTPRYLIKTRGQQVTLSCSPISGHRSVSWYQQTPGQGLQFLFEYFSETQRNKGNFPGRFSGRQFSNSRSEMNVSTLELGDSALYLCASRPDLTKVTSPLHFGNGTRLTVT.

This chain joins TRBV10-2 and TRBJ2-2; D is perhaps TRBD1 (5 bases). This CDR3 has 16 residues. Germline V CDR1 and CDR2: WSHSY, SAAADI. Trimming shortened V by 5 bases and J by 3 bases, and 16 bases separated the two germline ends. The CDR3 loop is CASSSFWGADTGELFF. CDR3 coding DNA: TGCGCCAGCAGTTCATTTTGGGGCGCCGACACCGGGGAGCTGTTTTTT.

The CDR3 nucleotides read TGTGCCGCAGGAAGGGTGGGGGAGACCCAGTACTTC. Its translation is CAAGRVGETQYF. The chain joins TRBV28 to TRBJ2-5; the D is unclear. This CDR3 region has 12 residues. Germline V gives CDR1 MDHEN, CDR2 SYDVKM. V gave up 11 bases and J gave up 5 bases, with 15 bases separating them.

The chain joins TRBV11-2 to TRBJ2-3, with 9 positions matching TRBD2. The V and J ends lost 5 bases and 2 bases, in that order; junction bases with no gene match: 14. The CDR3 is 18 residues long. The V gene's germline CDR1 is SGHAT and CDR2 FQNNGV. CDR3 amino acids: CASSLPRSSGGSTDTQYF. The DNA of the CDR3 is TGTGCCAGCAGCCTACCACGCTCCAGCGGGGGGTCCACAGATACGCAGTATTTT.

V is TRBV6-1 and J is TRBJ2-7; D is unresolved. Germline loops: CDR1 MNHNS, CDR2 SASEGT. The V gene lost 2 bases and the J gene lost 2 bases, with 4 bases spanning the gap. The CDR3 contains 12 residues. The chain's CDR3 is CASSELAYEQYF. CDR3 coding DNA: TGTGCCAGCAGTGAATTAGCCTACGAGCAGTACTTC.

This clone was seen only once. This chain links TRBV13 with TRBJ2-3; perhaps TRBD2 as D (5 bases). Germline V gives CDR1 PRHDT, CDR2 FYEKMQ (reference sequence). V shed 2 bases and J shed 0 bases, with 9 bases lying between them. The CDR3 contains 15 residues. The CDR3 loop reads CASSLRRASTDTQYF. The DNA of the CDR3 is TGTGCCAGCAGCTTAAGGCGGGCTAGCACAGATACGCAGTATTTT.

The CDR3 sequence: CTSSQVQGTDTQYF. DNA for the CDR3: TGCACCAGCAGCCAAGTTCAGGGGACAGATACGCAGTATTTT. The chain uses TRBV1 and TRBJ2-3; TRBD1, the table's D call, was not compared with the DNA. TRBV1 corresponds to a pseudogene. The CDR3 is made up of 14 amino acids.

V gene TRBV7-9 combines with J gene TRBJ1-2; no firm D call. CDR1 is SEHNR, CDR2 FQNEAQ, per germline (reference sequence). The CDR3 is 12 amino acids. The V end lost 11 bases, the J end lost 7 bases, and 17 bases lay between the germline ends. This CDR3 reads CAGRTDPFGYTF. In nucleotides, the CDR3 is TGTGCCGGTAGAACAGATCCTTTTGGCTACACCTTC.

This clone was observed once. The chain links TRBV5-1 to TRBJ2-5; D is possibly TRBD2 (5 bases). The CDR3 is 15 residues long. The V and J ends lost 3 bases and 1 base respectively, with 13 bases between them. From germline, CDR1 is SGHRS and CDR2 YFSETQ. The CDR3 here is CASSSIPGSQETQYF. The CDR3 DNA reads as TGCGCCAGCAGCTCGATACCGGGAAGCCAAGAGACCCAGTACTTC.

The chain employs TRBV9 and TRBJ1-6; the D is unclear. CDR3 size: 14 residues. Germline-derived CDR1 and CDR2 are SGDLS and YYNGEE. V was shortened by 0 bases and J by 8 bases, with 9 bases between the two germline ends. The CDR3 coding sequence is TGTGCCAGCAGCGTAGAAGGGCGGGATTCACCCCTCCACTTT. This encodes CASSVEGRDSPLHF.

This chain uses TRBV5-4 with TRBJ2-5; D possibly corresponds to TRBD1 (6 bases). The CDR3 is 14 amino acids. V lost 3 bases and J lost 4, with 13 bases in between. CDR1 SGHNT and CDR2 YYREEE come from the germline V gene (reference sequence). In nucleotides, the CDR3 is TGTGCCAGCAGCTCCTCCGGGACATCAGAGACCCAGTACTTC. Translated: CASSSSGTSETQYF.